The TCR beta chain under discussion was sequenced for a study of cytomegalovirus exposure and HLA in healthy donors. Germline CDR1 and CDR2: SNHLY and FYNNEI. This CDR3 is 15 amino acids long. With V trimmed by 6 bases and J by 6 bases, 6 bases remained unmatched. This table comes from immunoSEQ multiplex PCR, and its TCRdb copy is limited to in-frame clones, with some not included. The sample includes about 280,000 clones, approximately 88% seen only once; the top ten take about 0.85%. The receptor was derived from a woman between 18 and 29 years old in good health and CMV-seronegative. The V gene is TRBV2, the J gene TRBJ1-5; 12 positions agree with TRBD1. Sequencing used PBMCs. The CDR3 protein is CASSRDRGLGQPQHF. In nucleotides, the CDR3 is TGTGCCAGCAGCCGGGACAGGGGGCTCGGTCAGCCCCAGCATTTT.